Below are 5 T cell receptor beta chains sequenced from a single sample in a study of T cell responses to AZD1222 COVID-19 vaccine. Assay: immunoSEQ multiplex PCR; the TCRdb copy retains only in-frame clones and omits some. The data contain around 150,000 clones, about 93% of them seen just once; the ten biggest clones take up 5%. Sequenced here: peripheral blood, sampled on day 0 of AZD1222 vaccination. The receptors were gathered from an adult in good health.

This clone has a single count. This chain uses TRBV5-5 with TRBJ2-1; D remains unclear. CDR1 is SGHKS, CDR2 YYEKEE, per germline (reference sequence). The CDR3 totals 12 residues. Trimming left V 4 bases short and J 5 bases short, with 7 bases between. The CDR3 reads CASSHQHNEQFF. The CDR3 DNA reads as TGTGCCAGCAGCCACCAACACAATGAGCAGTTCTTC.

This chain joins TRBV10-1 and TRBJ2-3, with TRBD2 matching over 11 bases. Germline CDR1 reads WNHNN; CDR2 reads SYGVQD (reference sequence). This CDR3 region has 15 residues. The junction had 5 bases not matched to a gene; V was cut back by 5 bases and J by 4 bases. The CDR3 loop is CASSKLAGDPDTQYF. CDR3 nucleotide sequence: TGCGCCAGCAGTAAACTAGCGGGAGATCCAGATACGCAGTATTTT.

For the CDR3, the DNA is TGCGCCAGCAGCCAAGATTATGTGACAGTGGTTCCCAATTCACCCCTCCACTTT. Its protein is CASSQDYVTVVPNSPLHF. This sequence joins TRBV4-3 and TRBJ1-6, with D possibly TRBD1 on 5 matching bases. V was shortened by 0 bases and J by 7 bases, with 19 bases between the two germline ends. The CDR3 is 18 residues long. The V gene's germline CDR1 is LGHNA and CDR2 YSLEER.

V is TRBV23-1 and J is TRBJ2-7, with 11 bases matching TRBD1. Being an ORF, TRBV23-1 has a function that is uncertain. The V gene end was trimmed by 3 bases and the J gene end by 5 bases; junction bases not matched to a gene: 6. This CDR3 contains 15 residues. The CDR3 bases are TGCGCCAGCAGTCAGTTGGACAGGGGGCGGCACGAGCAGTACTTC. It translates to CASSQLDRGRHEQYF.

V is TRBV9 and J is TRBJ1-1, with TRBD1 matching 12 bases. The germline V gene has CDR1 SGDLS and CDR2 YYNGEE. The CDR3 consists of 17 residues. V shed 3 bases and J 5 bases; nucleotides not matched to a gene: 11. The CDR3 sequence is CASSESRDRGRGTEAFF. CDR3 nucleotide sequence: TGTGCCAGCAGCGAGTCCCGGGACAGGGGGCGGGGAACTGAAGCTTTCTTT.